This TCR beta chain was identified during a study of T-cell reconstitution after alpha-beta-depleted transplantation in children. Study observations and caveats: One year post-transplant, T-cell counts and diversity were largely derived from T cells produced anew. There were reportedly several hundred expanded graft clones from which alpha-beta T cells came about two months after transplant.

On this clonotype: Its antigen is as yet unknown.

Germline CDR1 and CDR2: MNHNY and SVGAGI (reference sequence). The CDR3 totals 12 residues. V shed 5 bases and J shed 7 bases, with 9 bases lying between them. Using unique molecular identifiers, the investigators prepared the TCRbeta library. TCRdb independently ran MiXCR on the PCR reads; one entry per CDR3 protein. The table has approximately 350,000 distinct CDR3 sequences, 15% to 20% seen once; the top ten hold roughly 40%. This TCR came from a male patient between 2 and 10 years old who had a stem cell transplant for acute lymphoblastic leukemia, so the T cells may come from the graft donor. This sample comprised PBMCs, mostly from graft donor cells, obtained 360 days after TCRalphabeta/CD19-depleted stem cell transplant. V and J are TRBV6-6 and TRBJ2-1; D is undetermined. CDR3 sequence (DNA): TGTGCCAGCAGTCACCTTTGGAATGAGCAGTTCTTC. This sequence encodes CASSHLWNEQFF.